These 13 T cell receptor beta chains were sequenced from one sample in a study of cytomegalovirus exposure and HLA in healthy donors. Primers for the PCR totalled 60 Vbeta and 13 Jbeta. This table comes from immunoSEQ multiplex PCR, and its TCRdb copy is limited to in-frame clones, with some not included. The profile shows about 120,000 clones, roughly a tenth of them singletons. Sequencing used PBMCs. The receptors stem from a young woman in good health and CMV-seropositive.

A few counts support this clone. The gene calls are TRBV15 and TRBJ1-2, with TRBD1 identical over 7 bases. V lost 3 bases, J lost 4 bases, and 23 bases stayed unmatched. Germline V gene sequence: CDR1 LNHNV, CDR2 YYDKDF (reference sequence). This CDR3 spans 20 amino acids. The DNA for the CDR3 is TGTGCCACCAGCAGGGAGATCAGACAGGGCTCAACTCATGACCTCTATGGCTACACCTTC. Protein sequence: CATSREIRQGSTHDLYGYTF.

This chain links TRBV2 with TRBJ1-1, with D possibly TRBD1 on 6 matching bases. V dropped 7 bases and J dropped 4 bases, with 13 bases sitting between them. Germline CDR1 is SNHLY and CDR2 is FYNNEI. This CDR3 comprises 13 residues. CDR3 DNA: TGTGCCAGCACCGAGAGGGGGACCACTGAAGCTTTCTTT. Its protein is CASTERGTTEAFF.

V is TRBV19 and J is TRBJ2-3; D is unresolved. Trimming took off 6 bases at V and 2 bases at J, with 6 bases between the two ends. CDR1 is LNHDA, CDR2 SQIVND, per germline (reference sequence). The CDR3 loop spans 12 amino acids. In nucleotides, the CDR3 is TGTGCCAGTAGAACAAACACAGATACGCAGTATTTT. It is translated as CASRTNTDTQYF.

This clone has a count of ten or more. The chain recombines TRBV19 with TRBJ1-5; tentative D call: TRBD1 (5 bases). CDR3 length equals 13 residues. Trimming stripped 0 bases from V and 6 bases from J, with 6 bases between. Germline assignment: CDR1 LNHDA and CDR2 SQIVND (reference sequence). The CDR3 loop reads CASSIDQGQPQHF. CDR3 nucleotide sequence: TGTGCCAGTAGTATAGATCAGGGTCAGCCCCAGCATTTT. The whole variable domain, filled in from reference TRBV19 and TRBJ1-5, reads DGGITQSPKYLFRKEGQNVTLSCEQNLNHDAMYWYRQDPGQGLRLIYYSQIVNDFQKGDIAEGYSVSREKKESFPLTVTSAQKNPTAFYLCASSIDQGQPQHFGDGTRLSIL.

The gene calls are TRBV6-5 and TRBJ2-5; 8 nucleotides agree with TRBD2. Germline CDR1 and CDR2: MNHEY and SVGAGI. The length of the CDR3 is 15 residues. The ends lost 5 bases at V and 5 bases at J; junction bases unmatched: 10. In nucleotides, the CDR3 is TGTGCCAGCAGTGGGACTAGTAAGGGGGTGGAGACCCAGTACTTC. This sequence encodes CASSGTSKGVETQYF.

This clone was counted between two and nine times. The chain recombines TRBV6-1 with TRBJ2-3; TRBD2 matches 8 bases. Trimming removed 4 bases from V and 4 bases from J; junction bases left unmatched: 13. In germline, CDR1 is MNHNS, CDR2 SASEGT. The CDR3 totals 17 residues. DNA for the CDR3: TGTGCCAGCAGTGGTCCCAGCGGGAGTTTAATATCAGATACGCAGTATTTT. This encodes CASSGPSGSLISDTQYF.

The J gene is TRBJ2-5, the V gene TRBV30; a weak D match, TRBD1 (6 bases). The CDR3 is 16 amino acids. The V gene lost 1 base and the J gene lost 1 base, with 16 bases spanning the gap. Germline loops: CDR1 GTSNPN, CDR2 SVGIG (reference sequence). In DNA form, the CDR3 reads TGTGCCTGGAGTGGCGGACTGAACAGGGCCCAAGAGACCCAGTACTTC. Translating it yields CAWSGGLNRAQETQYF.

The chain has TRBV6-6 and TRBJ1-2; D possibly corresponds to TRBD1 (5 bases). There are 13 residues in the CDR3. V lost 4 bases, J lost 2 bases, and 8 bases lay in between. Germline values: CDR1 MNHNY, CDR2 SVGAGI (reference sequence). DNA of the CDR3: TGTGCCAGCAGTTTAAGGGGAAACTATGGCTACACCTTC. It encodes CASSLRGNYGYTF.

The chain joins TRBV7-9 to TRBJ1-2; D is possibly TRBD1 (6 bases). The CDR3 has 14 amino acids. The V gene's germline CDR1 is SEHNR and CDR2 FQNEAQ (reference sequence). V shed 5 bases and J shed 4 bases, with 14 bases lying between them. CDR3 sequence reads: CASSLITGSYGYTF. The CDR3 DNA follows: TGTGCCAGCAGCCTTATAACAGGGTCCTATGGCTACACCTTC.

This clone was seen only a few times. The J gene is TRBJ2-2, the V gene TRBV2, with TRBD1 matching 7 bases. The V gene's germline CDR1 is SNHLY and CDR2 FYNNEI. V gave up 6 bases and J gave up 6 bases; unmatched junction bases: 7. The CDR3 runs to 14 residues. The CDR3 DNA sequence: TGTGCCAGCAGGGGGGACAGCTTATCCGGGGAGCTGTTTTTT. Its translation is CASRGDSLSGELFF.

A remark on this clone: The sample contains more than one DNA sequence encoding this CDR3. The chain has TRBV30 and TRBJ2-2, with D tentatively TRBD2 (7 bases). CDR3 size: 17 residues. Germline V gene lookup returns CDR1 GTSNPN and CDR2 SVGIG (reference sequence). V lost 2 bases and J lost 6, with 22 bases in between. The CDR3 nucleotides read TGTGCCTGGAGTAGATCGATAGGGGGGGCGCGCCCCGGGGAGCTGTTTTTT. Its protein product is CAWSRSIGGARPGELFF.

The rearrangement joins TRBV6-6 to TRBJ2-1, with no clear D. Deletions cut 0 bases from V and 3 bases from J, with 12 bases between. Germline V lookup: CDR1 MNHNY, CDR2 SVGAGI (reference sequence). The CDR3 sequence is 16 residues long. CDR3: CASSYSRQAHYNEQFF. The CDR3, as DNA: TGTGCCAGCAGTTACTCCCGGCAGGCCCACTACAATGAGCAGTTCTTC.

V and J are TRBV4-2 and TRBJ2-5; D perhaps matches TRBD1 (6 bases). Trimming pared 3 bases from V and 2 bases from J, leaving 13 bases between. The CDR3 covers 15 residues. In germline, CDR1 is LGHNA, CDR2 YNFKEQ. The CDR3 here is CASSQDSFRQETQYF. Here the CDR3 DNA reads TGTGCCAGCAGCCAGGACAGCTTCCGACAAGAGACCCAGTACTTC.